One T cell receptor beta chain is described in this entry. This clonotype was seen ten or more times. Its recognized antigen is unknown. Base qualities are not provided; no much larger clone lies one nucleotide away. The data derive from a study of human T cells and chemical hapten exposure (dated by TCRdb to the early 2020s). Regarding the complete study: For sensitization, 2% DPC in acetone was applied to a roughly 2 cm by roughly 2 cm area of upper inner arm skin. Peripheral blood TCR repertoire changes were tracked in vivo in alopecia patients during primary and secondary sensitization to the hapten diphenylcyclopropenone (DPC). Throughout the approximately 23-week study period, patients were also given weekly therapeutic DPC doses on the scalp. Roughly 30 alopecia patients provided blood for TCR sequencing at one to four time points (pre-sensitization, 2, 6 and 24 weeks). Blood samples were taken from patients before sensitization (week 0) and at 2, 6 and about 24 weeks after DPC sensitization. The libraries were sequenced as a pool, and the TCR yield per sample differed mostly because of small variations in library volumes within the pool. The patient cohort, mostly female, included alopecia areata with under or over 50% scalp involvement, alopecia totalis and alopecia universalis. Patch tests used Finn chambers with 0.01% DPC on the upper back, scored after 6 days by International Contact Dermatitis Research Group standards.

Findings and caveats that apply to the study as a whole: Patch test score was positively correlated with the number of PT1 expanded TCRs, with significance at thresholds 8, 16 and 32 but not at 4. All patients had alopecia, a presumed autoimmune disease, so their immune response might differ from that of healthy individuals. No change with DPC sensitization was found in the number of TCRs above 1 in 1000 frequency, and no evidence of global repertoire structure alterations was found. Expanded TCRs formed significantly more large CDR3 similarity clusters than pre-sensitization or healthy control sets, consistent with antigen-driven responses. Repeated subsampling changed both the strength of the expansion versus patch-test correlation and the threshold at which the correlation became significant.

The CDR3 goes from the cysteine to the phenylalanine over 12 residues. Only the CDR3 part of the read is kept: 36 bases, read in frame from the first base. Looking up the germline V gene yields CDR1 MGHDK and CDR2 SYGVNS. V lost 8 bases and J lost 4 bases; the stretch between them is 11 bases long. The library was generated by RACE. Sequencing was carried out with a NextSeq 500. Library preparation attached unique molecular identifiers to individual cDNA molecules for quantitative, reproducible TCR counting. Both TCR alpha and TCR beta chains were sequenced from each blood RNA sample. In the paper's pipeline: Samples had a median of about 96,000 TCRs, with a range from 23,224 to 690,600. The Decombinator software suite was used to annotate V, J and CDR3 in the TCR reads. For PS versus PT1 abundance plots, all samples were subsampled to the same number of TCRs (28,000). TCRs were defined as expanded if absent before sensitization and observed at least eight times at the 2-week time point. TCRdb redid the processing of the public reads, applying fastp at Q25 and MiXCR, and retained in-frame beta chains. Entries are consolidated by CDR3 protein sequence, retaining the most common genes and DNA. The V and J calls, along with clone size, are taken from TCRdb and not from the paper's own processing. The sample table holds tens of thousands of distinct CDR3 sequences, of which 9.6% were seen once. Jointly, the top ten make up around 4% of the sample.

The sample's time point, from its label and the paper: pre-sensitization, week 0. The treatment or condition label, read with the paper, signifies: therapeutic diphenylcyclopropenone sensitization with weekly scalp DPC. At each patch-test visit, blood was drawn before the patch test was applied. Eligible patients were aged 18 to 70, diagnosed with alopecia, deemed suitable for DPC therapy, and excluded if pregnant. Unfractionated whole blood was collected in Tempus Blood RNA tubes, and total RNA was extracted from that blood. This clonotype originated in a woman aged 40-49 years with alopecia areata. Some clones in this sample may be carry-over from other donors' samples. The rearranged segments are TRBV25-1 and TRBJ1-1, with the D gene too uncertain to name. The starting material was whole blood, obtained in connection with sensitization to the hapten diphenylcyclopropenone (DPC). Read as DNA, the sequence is TGTGCCAGCTACGACGGTGGCACTGAAGCTTTCTTT. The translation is CASYDGGTEAFF.